Listed below are T cell receptor beta chains from one sample, sequenced in a study of spatial heterogeneity in lung cancer. MiXCR, run by TCRdb on the 5' RACE reads, gives a single entry per CDR3 protein. The sample gives some 50,000 distinct CDR3 sequences, 6.5% to 8% of which show up once; around an eighth is in the top ten. Material: PBMCs, obtained at surgery. Source of these receptors: a female donor with early-stage non-small cell lung cancer. Both conserved end residues are part of each CDR3. The D gene is left open where the match is weak. Clone size is shown for a subset of rows, as once, few, many or a class of expanded clone.

j_gene,abundance,v_gene,len,d_gene,CDR3aa,CDR3nt
TRBJ1-5,-,TRBV12-5,15,-,CASGPGARRAQPQHF,TGTGCTAGTGGTCCTGGGGCCCGGAGGGCTCAGCCCCAGCATTTT
TRBJ2-7,-,TRBV7-2,14,-,CASSLVPESYEQYF,TGTGCCAGCAGCTTAGTTCCTGAATCCTACGAGCAGTACTTC
TRBJ2-1,-,TRBV5-1,16,-,CASEPRLGGQINEQFF,TGCGCCAGCGAACCCCGGCTGGGGGGGCAGATCAATGAGCAGTTCTTC
TRBJ1-2,few,TRBV11-2,15,-,CASSLAGTLFYGYTF,TGTGCCAGCAGCTTGGCCGGGACTCTCTTCTATGGCTACACCTTC
TRBJ2-7,many,TRBV12-3/TRBV12-4,14,TRBD1,CASSPGQGYHEQYF,TGTGCCAGCAGTCCAGGACAGGGTTACCACGAGCAGTACTTC
TRBJ2-3,many,TRBV2,11,-,CASSRIDTQYF,TGTGCCAGCAGTCGGATAGATACGCAGTATTTT
TRBJ2-5,-,TRBV20-1,16,TRBD2,CSASWMRGMGQETQYF,TGCAGTGCTAGTTGGATGCGGGGGATGGGGCAAGAGACCCAGTACTTC
TRBJ2-3,few,TRBV9,15,-,CASSVDGAPTDTQYF,TGTGCCAGCAGCGTAGATGGGGCGCCCACAGATACGCAGTATTTT
TRBJ2-7,many,TRBV19,12,-,CASSFSAGEQYF,TGTGCCAGTAGTTTCTCGGCAGGCGAGCAGTACTTC
TRBJ1-6,many,TRBV5-1,13,-,CASSLSGGDPLHF,TGCGCCAGCAGCTTGAGTGGCGGGGATCCCCTCCACTTT
TRBJ2-7,few,TRBV19,11,-,CATGAGTTVYF,TGTGCCACTGGAGCCGGGACCACGGTGTACTTC
TRBJ2-3,-,TRBV19,11,-,CASSIADTQYF,TGTGCCAGTAGTATTGCAGATACGCAGTATTTT
TRBJ2-7,few,TRBV20-1,15,TRBD2,CSALEPGLAGYEQYF,TGCAGTGCCCTGGAGCCGGGACTAGCGGGGTACGAGCAGTACTTC
TRBJ1-1,many,TRBV20-1,13,-,CSARGPANTEAFF,TGCAGTGCCAGGGGACCCGCGAACACTGAAGCTTTCTTT
TRBJ2-3,few,TRBV5-1,15,TRBD2,CASSLASGGADTQYF,TGCGCCAGCAGCTTAGCTAGCGGGGGAGCAGATACGCAGTATTTT